A single sample gave rise to the 12 T cell receptor beta chains below, sequenced in a study of T cells in Graves' hyperthyroidism and ophthalmopathy. Authors of the study amplified TCR beta CDR3 regions from RNA transcripts. First-round RT-PCR of the TCR CDR3 relied on the HTBI primer set. A single record per CDR3 protein comes from TCRdb applying MiXCR to the multiplex PCR reads. This sample has approximately 640,000 distinct CDR3 sequences; 45% occur once, and the top ten carry under 8.5%. The sample was peripheral blood or thyroid tissue (not recorded which). Every receptor here comes from an adult man with Graves' disease, either hyperthyroidism or ophthalmopathy (not recorded which).

Comments on this clonotype: Being one base from a much bigger clone, this may be a read error. CDR3 bases: TGTGCCAGCAGCCCACCGGGACAGGGGAGCGACGAGCAGTACTTC. Translating gives CASSPPGQGSDEQYF. This chain uses TRBV11-2 with TRBJ2-7, with TRBD1 matching over 10 bases. This CDR3 contains 15 residues. The junction had 9 bases not matched to a gene; V was cut back by 5 bases and J by 5 bases. Germline V CDR1 and CDR2: SGHAT, FQNNGV. Supplemented by reference TRBV11-2 and TRBJ2-7, the full variable domain reads EAGVAQSPRYKIIEKRQSVAFWCNPISGHATLYWYQQILGQGPKLLIQFQNNGVVDDSQLPKDRFSAERLKGVDSTLKIQPAKLEDSAVYLCASSPPGQGSDEQYFGPGTRLTVT.

The genes are TRBV20-1 and TRBJ2-7; D remains ambiguous. The V gene lost 6 bases and the J gene lost 0 bases, with 12 bases spanning the gap. This CDR3 comprises 13 residues. From germline, CDR1 is DFQATT and CDR2 SNEGSKA (reference sequence). CDR3 loop: CSATIDGSYEQYF. The DNA for the CDR3 is TGCAGTGCAACGATCGACGGCTCCTACGAGCAGTACTTC.

V and J are TRBV5-1 and TRBJ2-7; D is unclear. Looked up from germline, CDR1 is SGHRS and CDR2 is YFSETQ. The CDR3 runs to 13 residues. The V and J ends lost 0 bases and 7 bases respectively, with 11 bases between them. In DNA, the CDR3 is TGCGCCAGCAGCTTGGACAGTGGTACGGAGCAGTACTTC. Encoded protein: CASSLDSGTEQYF. Variable domain in full (rest from reference TRBV5-1 and TRBJ2-7): KAGVTQTPRYLIKTRGQQVTLSCSPISGHRSVSWYQQTPGQGLQFLFEYFSETQRNKGNFPGRFSGRQFSNSRSEMNVSTLELGDSALYLCASSLDSGTEQYFGPGTRLTVT.

This clonotype was seen repeatedly, ten times or more. The rearrangement links TRBV29-1 to TRBJ1-2; 10 bases map to TRBD1. V lost 3 bases and J lost 7; bases outside the gene matches: 8. Germline lookup yields CDR1 SQVTM and CDR2 ANQGSEA. The CDR3 is 14 amino acids. CDR3 DNA: TGCAGCGTTGAGGTGGCCGGGACAGGGGTTGGCTACACCTTC. This codes for CSVEVAGTGVGYTF.

The genes are TRBV19 and TRBJ2-2; a weak D match, TRBD1 (7 bases). V gave up 3 bases and J gave up 5 bases, with 13 bases separating them. The CDR3 has 15 residues. Germline V CDR1 and CDR2: LNHDA, SQIVND (reference sequence). The CDR3 loop reads CASSIDRAGTGELFF. The CDR3, as DNA: TGTGCCAGTAGTATTGACAGGGCGGGGACCGGGGAGCTGTTTTTT.

The rearrangement links TRBV20-1 to TRBJ2-5, with 10 nucleotides matching TRBD1. CDR1 is DFQATT and CDR2 is SNEGSKA in the germline V gene (reference sequence). CDR3 size: 16 residues. With 3 bases clipped from V and 0 bases from J, the junction kept 7 bases outside the gene matches. CDR3 loop: CSARSGTGAHQETQYF. Here the CDR3 DNA reads TGCAGTGCTAGGTCCGGGACAGGGGCGCACCAAGAGACCCAGTACTTC.

The chain links TRBV24-1 to TRBJ1-3; unclear D gene. V lost 3 bases to trimming and J lost 2 bases, with 13 bases between them. The CDR3 runs to 16 residues. CDR1 and CDR2 from the germline V gene are KGHDR and SFDVKD. CDR3 sequence reads: CATSDGQTNTGNTIYF. The CDR3, as DNA: TGTGCCACCAGTGATGGCCAGACGAACACTGGAAACACCATATATTTT.

Ten or more counts support this clonotype. V usage is TRBV9 and J usage is TRBJ1-1; no clear D gene. This CDR3 has 13 amino acids. Germline V lookup: CDR1 SGDLS, CDR2 YYNGEE. Deletions cut 2 bases from V and 3 bases from J, with 8 bases between. In nucleotides, the CDR3 is TGTGCCAGCAGCGTCGACGGGGACACTGAAGCTTTCTTT. This codes for CASSVDGDTEAFF.

The chain combines TRBV7-2 with TRBJ1-1; D call uncertain. The V gene's germline CDR1 is SGHTA and CDR2 FQGNSA. With 11 bases removed from V and 3 bases from J, the gap between germline ends came to 13 bases. There are 12 residues in the CDR3. In DNA, the CDR3 is TGTGCCTGGACCACCTCGGACACTGAAGCTTTCTTT. This translates into CAWTTSDTEAFF.

This clonotype was detected ten times or more. The genes are TRBV11-3 and TRBJ2-5, with 7 nucleotides matching TRBD1. V dropped 5 bases and J dropped 3; count of bases not matched to a gene: 6. The CDR3 totals 14 residues. Per the germline V gene, CDR1 is SGHNT and CDR2 is YENEEA. CDR3: CASSRRDSEETQYF. DNA of the CDR3: TGTGCCAGCAGCCGTCGGGACAGCGAAGAGACCCAGTACTTC.

This clonotype has at least ten counts. The rearrangement links TRBV12-3 or TRBV12-4 to TRBJ1-4; 11 positions match TRBD1. The CDR3 sequence is 14 residues long. After removal of 5 bases from V and 5 bases from J, the junction contained 1 base not matched to a gene. CDR3 DNA: TGTGCCAGCAGTAGGACAGGGGGCAATGAAAAACTGTTTTTT. It is translated as CASSRTGGNEKLFF.

This clonotype was seen more than once but under ten times. The V and J genes are TRBV30 and TRBJ2-7, with D possibly being TRBD1 or TRBD2 (5 bases each). Trimming took 0 bases from V and 4 from J, leaving 13 bases between them. Germline V gene data show CDR1 as GTSNPN and CDR2 as SVGIG (reference sequence). The CDR3 is made up of 14 amino acids. The chain's CDR3 is CAWSVSSGPYEQYF. CDR3 sequence (DNA): TGTGCCTGGAGTGTATCGTCGGGGCCGTACGAGCAGTACTTC. The whole variable domain, remainder taken from reference TRBV30 and TRBJ2-7, is SQTIHQWPATLVQPVGSPLSLECTVEGTSNPNLYWYRQAAGRGLQLLFYSVGIGQISSEVPQNLSASRPQDRQFILSSKKLLLSDSGFYLCAWSVSSGPYEQYFGPGTRLTVT.